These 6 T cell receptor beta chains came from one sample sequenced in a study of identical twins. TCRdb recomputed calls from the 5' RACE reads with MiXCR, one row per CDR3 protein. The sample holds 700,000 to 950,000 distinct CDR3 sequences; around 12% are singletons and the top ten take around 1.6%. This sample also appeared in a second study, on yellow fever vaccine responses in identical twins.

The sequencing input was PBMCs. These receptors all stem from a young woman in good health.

The chain's CDR3 is CSAIGQLNTEAFF. The CDR3 DNA sequence: TGCAGTGCTATCGGACAATTGAACACTGAAGCTTTCTTT. This chain joins TRBV20-1 and TRBJ1-1; possible D gene TRBD1, 5 bases. V dropped 4 bases and J dropped 0 bases, with 9 bases sitting between them. The CDR3 length is 13 residues. Germline CDR1 and CDR2: DFQATT and SNEGSKA (reference sequence).

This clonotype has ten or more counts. The CDR3 region has the DNA TGTGCCAGCAGTTTGGTAACAGTACAGGGTTTCAATCAGCCCCAGCATTTT. The encoded protein is CASSLVTVQGFNQPQHF. The genes are TRBV28 and TRBJ1-5, with D possibly being TRBD1 (6 bases). With 3 bases removed from V and 3 bases from J, the gap between germline ends came to 18 bases. Germline assignment: CDR1 MDHEN and CDR2 SYDVKM. The CDR3 runs to 17 residues.

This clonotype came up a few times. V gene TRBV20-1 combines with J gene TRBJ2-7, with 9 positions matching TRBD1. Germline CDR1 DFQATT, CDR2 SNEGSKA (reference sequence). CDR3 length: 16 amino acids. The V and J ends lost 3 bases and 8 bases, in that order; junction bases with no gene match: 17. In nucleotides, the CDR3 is TGCAGTGCTAGTCTCTGGACAGGGGTGGATACTACGAAGCAGTACGTC. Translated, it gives CSASLWTGVDTTKQYV.

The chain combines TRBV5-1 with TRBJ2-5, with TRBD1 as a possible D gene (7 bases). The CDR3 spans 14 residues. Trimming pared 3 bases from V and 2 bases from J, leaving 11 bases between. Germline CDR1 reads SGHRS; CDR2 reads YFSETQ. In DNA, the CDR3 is TGCGCCAGCAGCTGGAGGGACAGACAAGAGACCCAGTACTTC. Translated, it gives CASSWRDRQETQYF.

The CDR3 region is CASSAGWGGKEFF. The CDR3 DNA reads as TGTGCCAGCAGTGCGGGGTGGGGCGGGAAGGAGTTCTTC. The chain couples TRBV6-4 to TRBJ2-1, with a tentative D call TRBD2 (6 bases). This CDR3 comprises 13 residues. Germline CDR1 and CDR2: MRHNA and SNTAGT. Trimming shortened V by 4 bases and J by 14 bases, and 18 bases separated the two germline ends.

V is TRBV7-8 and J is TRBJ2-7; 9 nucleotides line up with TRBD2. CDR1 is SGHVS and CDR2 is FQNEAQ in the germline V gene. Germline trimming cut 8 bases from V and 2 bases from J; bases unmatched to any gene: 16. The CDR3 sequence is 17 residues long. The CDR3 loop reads CASSELAGVNSPYEQYF. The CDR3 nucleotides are TGTGCCAGCTCGGAGTTAGCGGGAGTGAACAGCCCCTACGAGCAGTACTTC.